What follows is one T cell receptor (beta chain) and its context. The germline gene is not matched at one end of the junction; a read error may be the cause. The sample is drawn from a study of blood T cell repertoires in COVID-19. The method was immunoSEQ multiplex PCR; TCRdb's version includes in-frame clones alone and lacks a portion of them. The repertoire holds 150,000 to 200,000 clones, with roughly 82% as singletons. Germline values: CDR1 SGHKS, CDR2 YYEKEE (reference sequence). The CDR3 totals 13 residues. Sequencing used PBMCs or T cells enriched from blood (not recorded which). V gene TRBV5-5 combines with J gene TRBJ2-5; possible D gene TRBD1, 8 bases. The receptor's source is a man in his fifties or sixties who had recovered from COVID-19. This chain's CDR3 is CASSSIQSGTGNF. The CDR3 region has the DNA TGTGCCAGCAGCTCAATACAGAGCGGGACAGGTAACTTC.